Listed here are 4 T cell receptor beta chains from one sample, sequenced in a study of T cell repertoires in aging, cancer and after chemotherapy. Multiplex touch-down PCR with TRB-A/B primers amplified rearranged V-D-J TRB sequences. TCRdb analysed the multiplex PCR reads with MiXCR anew, one entry per CDR3 protein. Of approximately 4,100 distinct CDR3 sequences in the sample, approximately 30% are singletons; the top ten hold 5.5% to 7.5%. The template was genomic DNA from peripheral blood, not RNA. Sequences were obtained from blood. Every receptor here comes from a human donor in good health.

This clonotype counts as medium-sized (0.01 to 0.1%). The gene calls are TRBV30 and TRBJ2-7; no clear D. Germline V gene data show CDR1 as GTSNPN and CDR2 as SVGIG (reference sequence). The ends were cut back, 2 bases at V and 3 bases at J, with 5 bases in the middle. The CDR3 is 11 amino acids. CDR3 DNA: TGTGCCTGGAGTACCAACTACGAGCAGTACTTC. Amino acids: CAWSTNYEQYF.

By proportion, this clonotype is medium-sized (0.01 to 0.1%). The chain uses TRBV6-5 and TRBJ2-1, with TRBD1 matching 7 bases. Germline CDR1 and CDR2: MNHEY and SVGAGI. CDR3 length: 13 amino acids. The junction had 9 bases not matched to a gene; V was cut back by 10 bases and J by 6 bases. The CDR3 sequence: CAITDRVANEQFF. The CDR3 DNA follows: TGTGCCATTACTGACAGGGTCGCCAATGAGCAGTTCTTC.

This clonotype is labeled medium-sized (0.01 to 0.1%). In DNA, the CDR3 is TGTGCCAGCACAAGTGATTTTATGAACACTGAAGCTTTCTTT. Translating it yields CASTSDFMNTEAFF. J is TRBJ1-1 and V is TRBV6-5; no definite D call. Trimming took 7 bases from V and 0 from J, leaving 12 bases between them. The CDR3 is made up of 14 amino acids. Germline V gene lookup returns CDR1 MNHEY and CDR2 SVGAGI.

The chain is built from TRBV6-5 and TRBJ2-5, with TRBD2 matching over 7 bases. The germline gives CDR1 MNHEY, CDR2 SVGAGI. The CDR3 consists of 16 residues. The junction had 15 bases not matched to a gene; V was cut back by 6 bases and J by 5 bases. DNA for the CDR3: TGTGCCAGCAGGGCGGTGGGAGGGAGTCCGTTGGAGACCCAGTACTTC. Amino acid sequence: CASRAVGGSPLETQYF.